This T cell receptor beta chain comes out of a study of human T cells and chemical hapten exposure. Study overall: The scalp of each patient received a weekly diphenylcyclopropenone dose for the full roughly 25-week study.

One entry per CDR3 protein results from TCRdb running MiXCR on the RACE reads. The sample shows under 300,000 distinct CDR3 sequences, 7.7% of them seen only once. Regarding time point: pre-sensitization, week 0. Regarding treatment: therapeutic diphenylcyclopropenone sensitization with weekly scalp DPC. At every patch-test visit, blood was drawn before the patch test was applied. CDR3 length: 15 residues. Germline V gene sequence: CDR1 SGHRS, CDR2 YFSETQ. V lost 0 bases and J lost 2, with 10 bases in between. The TCR comes from a young man with alopecia areata. Some clones in this sample may be carry-over from other donors' samples. The specimen comprised whole blood, sampled in connection with sensitization to the hapten diphenylcyclopropenone (DPC). J is TRBJ2-3 and V is TRBV5-1, with D possibly TRBD2 on 5 matching bases. CDR3 amino acids: CASSLAVATTDTQYF. The CDR3 bases are TGCGCCAGCAGCTTGGCGGTAGCGACCACAGATACGCAGTATTTT.